This section outlines one T cell receptor beta chain sequence together with its context. This entry belongs to a study of blood T cell repertoires in COVID-19. The wider study: The cDNA or gDNA used as material had been derived from T cells, B-cell-depleted T cells, or PBMCs.

Germline trimming cut 1 base from V and 0 bases from J; bases unmatched to any gene: 1. The CDR3 length is 15 residues. CDR1 is SGHVS and CDR2 is FQNEAQ in the germline V gene. TCRdb keeps only in-frame clones here, not all; method: immunoSEQ multiplex PCR. Altogether over 50,000 clones are present, around four fifths being singletons, with the ten largest covering roughly 5%. The material sequenced was peripheral blood. The clonotype comes from a man between 70 and 80 years old with acute or convalescent COVID-19. The chain recombines TRBV7-8 with TRBJ2-5; 8 bases are shared with TRBD1. The CDR3 DNA follows: TGTGCCAGCAGCTTAGACAGGGGGTACCAAGAGACCCAGTACTTC. This encodes CASSLDRGYQETQYF.